Listed below are T cell receptor beta chains from one sample, sequenced in a study of beta chain features in type 1 diabetes. The table came from immunoSEQ multiplex PCR; TCRdb's copy has only in-frame clones and leaves some out. The table has hundreds of thousands of clones, roughly 12% seen once. Sequenced sample: naive CD4+ T cells from blood. These receptor sequences come from a man aged 18 to 35 in good health. Both conserved end residues are part of each CDR3. A D gene is named only where the DNA matches it firmly. A row's size may be missing; if present it is once, few, many or a size class.

clone_size | j_call | d_call | v_call | cdr3_aa | cdr3_nt
few | TRBJ2-5 | . | TRBV5-1 | CASSLEGRVDRETQYF | TGCGCCAGCAGCTTGGAGGGCAGGGTGGATCGAGAGACCCAGTACTTC
few | TRBJ2-1 | TRBD1 | TRBV10-3 | CAISAGQGSYNEQFF | TGTGCCATCAGTGCCGGACAGGGTAGCTACAATGAGCAGTTCTTC
. | TRBJ2-1 | . | TRBV2 | CASSGDFNEQFF | TGTGCCAGCAGTGGGGACTTTAATGAGCAGTTCTTC
few | TRBJ2-5 | TRBD2 | TRBV5-4 | CASSRTSGAQETQYF | TGTGCCAGCAGCCGGACTAGCGGGGCACAAGAGACCCAGTACTTC
. | TRBJ2-1 | . | TRBV18 | CASSRGDNEQFF | TGTGCCAGCTCACGGGGGGACAATGAGCAGTTCTTC
. | TRBJ2-5 | TRBD2 | TRBV7-3 | CASSRGTRGETQYF | TGTGCCAGCAGCCGAGGGACTAGGGGAGAGACCCAGTACTTC
. | TRBJ2-1 | . | TRBV27 | CASSLWRRFRDEQFF | TGTGCCAGCAGTTTGTGGAGGAGGTTTAGGGATGAGCAGTTCTTC
. | TRBJ2-3 | TRBD2 | TRBV4-2 | CASSQIAGPSTDTQYF | TGTGCCAGCAGCCAAATAGCGGGACCCTCCACAGATACGCAGTATTTT
few | TRBJ2-5 | . | TRBV7-2 | CASSLQGGRVETQYF | TGTGCCAGCAGCCTACAGGGGGGGAGGGTAGAGACCCAGTACTTC
few | TRBJ2-1 | TRBD2 | TRBV7-2 | CASSLARAGGRSYNEQFF | TGTGCCAGCAGCTTAGCACGCGCGGGAGGCCGCTCCTACAATGAGCAGTTCTTC
. | TRBJ2-7 | . | TRBV5-1 | CASSLDSHVTYEQYF | TGCGCCAGCAGCTTGGACAGCCACGTCACCTACGAGCAGTACTTC
. | TRBJ2-1 | . | TRBV5-1 | CASSEDSGEFF | TGCGCCAGCAGCGAGGACTCCGGCGAGTTCTTC
. | TRBJ2-1 | . | TRBV12-5 | CATQGGRRNEQFF | TGTGCTACCCAGGGGGGAAGGAGGAATGAGCAGTTCTTC
few | TRBJ1-5 | . | TRBV27 | CASSWPQPQHF | TGTGCCAGCAGTTGGCCCCAGCCCCAGCATTTT
. | TRBJ1-6 | . | TRBV16 | CASSQWVPRSPLHF | TGTGCCAGCAGCCAGTGGGTCCCGAGGTCACCCCTCCACTTT
few | TRBJ2-7 | . | TRBV7-3 | CASSLSGGAHYEQYF | TGTGCCAGCAGCTTAAGCGGCGGGGCACACTACGAGCAGTACTTC
. | TRBJ2-5 | . | TRBV5-6 | CASSLLGRVGLAQYF | TGTGCCAGCAGCTTGTTAGGCAGGGTAGGATTGGCCCAGTACTTC
few | TRBJ2-1 | TRBD2 | TRBV6-5 | CASRGGLAGLIEQFF | TGTGCCAGCAGGGGGGGACTAGCGGGCTTGATTGAGCAGTTCTTC
few | TRBJ2-7 | . | TRBV6-5 | CASSYSSQGSYEQYF | TGTGCCAGCAGTTACTCGTCCCAGGGTTCCTACGAGCAGTACTTC
few | TRBJ2-2 | . | TRBV13 | CASSYYGDTGELFF | TGTGCCAGCAGCTATTACGGGGACACCGGGGAGCTGTTTTTT
few | TRBJ1-1 | TRBD1 | TRBV30 | CAWGGGRTEAFF | TGTGCCTGGGGAGGGGGCCGGACTGAAGCTTTCTTT
few | TRBJ2-2 | TRBD1 | TRBV4-3 | CASSQDRADTGELFF | TGCGCCAGCAGCCAGGACAGGGCAGACACCGGGGAGCTGTTTTTT
few | TRBJ2-3 | TRBD2 | TRBV6-1 | CASSASGGGSDTQYF | TGTGCCAGCAGCGCTAGCGGGGGGGGTTCAGATACGCAGTATTTT
few | TRBJ2-5 | . | TRBV2 | CASSPQETQYF | TGTGCCAGCAGTCCACAAGAGACCCAGTACTTC
few | TRBJ2-3 | . | TRBV7-2 | CASSGAGTWGTDTQYF | TGTGCCAGCAGCGGGGCCGGGACTTGGGGCACAGATACGCAGTATTTT
few | TRBJ1-4 | . | TRBV7-2 | CASSIRSKLFF | TGTGCCAGCAGCATTAGATCAAAACTGTTTTTT
. | TRBJ1-4 | . | TRBV30 | CAWSVGQLSHEKLFF | TGTGCCTGGAGTGTCGGACAGCTTTCTCATGAAAAACTGTTTTTT
. | TRBJ2-2 | . | TRBV25-1 | CASSNRNTGELFF | TGTGCCAGCAGTAACAGGAACACCGGGGAGCTGTTTTTT
. | TRBJ1-1 | . | TRBV28 | CASTKSREAFF | TGTGCCAGCACCAAAAGCAGGGAAGCTTTCTTT
. | TRBJ1-3 | . | TRBV5-1 | CASSSGFSGNTIYF | TGCGCCAGCAGCTCGGGTTTCTCTGGAAACACCATATATTTT
. | TRBJ1-2 | . | TRBV29-1 | CSVELGGGYTF | TGCAGCGTTGAGCTAGGGGGTGGCTACACCTTC
. | TRBJ1-1 | . | TRBV5-1 | CASSLLGSRDFGTEAFF | TGCGCCAGCAGCCTGTTGGGGAGCCGGGACTTTGGCACTGAAGCTTTCTTT
. | TRBJ1-6 | TRBD1 | TRBV11-2 | CASSLGGGGSPLHF | TGTGCCAGCAGCTTAGGAGGGGGCGGGTCACCCCTCCACTTT
. | TRBJ1-4 | . | TRBV28 | CASRYRRTNEKLFF | TGTGCCAGCAGGTACAGGCGAACTAATGAAAAACTGTTTTTT
few | TRBJ1-4 | . | TRBV4-2 | CASSQDGQGYEKLFF | TGTGCCAGCAGCCAAGATGGGCAGGGTTACGAAAAACTGTTTTTT
. | TRBJ2-2 | TRBD2 | TRBV5-4 | CASSQDLAGTNTGELFF | TGTGCCAGCAGCCAGGACCTAGCGGGCACTAACACCGGGGAGCTGTTTTTT
many | TRBJ2-3 | . | TRBV7-9 | CASSHGGTDTQYF | TGTGCCAGCAGCCACGGGGGCACAGATACGCAGTATTTT
many | TRBJ2-6 | . | TRBV14 | CASSHLLAGGANVLTF | TGTGCCAGCAGCCACCTACTAGCTGGTGGGGCCAACGTCCTGACTTTC
. | TRBJ2-1 | TRBD2 | TRBV7-9 | CASSSRAGEENEQFF | TGTGCCAGCAGCTCCCGCGCGGGGGAAGAAAATGAGCAGTTCTTC
. | TRBJ2-7 | . | TRBV29-1 | CSSKAVTGEQYF | TGCAGCTCCAAGGCCGTAACGGGAGAGCAGTACTTC
. | TRBJ2-2 | . | TRBV28 | CASSLFSGNTGELFF | TGTGCCAGCAGTTTATTTTCAGGGAACACCGGGGAGCTGTTTTTT
few | TRBJ2-1 | TRBD2 | TRBV28 | CASDTAGGHNEQFF | TGTGCCAGCGACACAGCGGGGGGACACAATGAGCAGTTCTTC
few | TRBJ2-3 | . | TRBV7-2 | CASRVRGGSDTQYF | TGTGCCAGCAGGGTCAGGGGCGGGAGCGATACGCAGTATTTT
few | TRBJ2-7 | TRBD2 | TRBV28 | CASSSPSSGTRSYEQYF | TGTGCCAGCAGTTCCCCCTCTAGCGGGACACGCTCCTACGAGCAGTACTTC
. | TRBJ2-1 | . | TRBV7-2 | CASSTVGLSYNEQFF | TGTGCCAGCAGCACAGTCGGACTCTCCTACAATGAGCAGTTCTTC
. | TRBJ1-2 | . | TRBV18 | CASSQTQQDYGYTF | TGTGCCAGCTCACAAACCCAACAGGACTATGGCTACACCTTC
few | TRBJ1-1 | . | TRBV7-2 | CASSRRSSAFF | TGTGCCAGCAGCCGCCGAAGCTCAGCTTTCTTT
. | TRBJ1-5 | . | TRBV28 | CASSVSRGWNQPQHF | TGTGCCAGCAGTGTCTCCAGGGGTTGGAATCAGCCCCAGCATTTT